This T cell receptor (beta chain) was profiled in a study of OX40 agonist ivuxolimab in advanced cancers. Findings of the study overall: Nonresponders included some who also had low normalized T-cell clonal expansion.

Here immunoSEQ multiplex PCR was the method, and the copy in TCRdb shows in-frame clones only, minus some. The table lists fewer than 30,000 clones, 75% to 85% of them singletons. In regard to this clone: Its antigen is not known.

The CDR3 covers 12 residues. Germline assignment: CDR1 LGHNA and CDR2 YSLEER. V lost 4 bases and J 8 bases, leaving 11 bases between the germline ends. The sample was CD4+ or CD8+ T cells sorted from blood, taken in a trial of the OX40 agonist ivuxolimab. The source is an adult with an advanced solid tumor such as melanoma, head and neck, liver or kidney cancer. The rearrangement links TRBV4-3 to TRBJ1-2, with D unclear. The CDR3 sequence: CASSRENGGYTF. For the CDR3, the DNA is TGCGCCAGCAGCCGAGAAAATGGCGGCTACACCTTC.